Listed here are 18 T cell receptor beta chains from one sample, sequenced in a study of vaccination and CD4 T cells after COVID-19. Treatment denoted: roughly 10-day PBMC culture with coronavirus spike peptide pools or control peptides (ViraFEST assay). Which antigens these TCRs recognize remains unknown. Cultured CD4+ T cell DNA underwent sequencing with the Oncomine TCR Beta short-read assay. TCRdb analysed the PCR reads with MiXCR anew, one entry per CDR3 protein. This sample carries about 8,600 distinct CDR3 sequences, over 50% of them seen once, and the ten largest clones take over 15%. Sequenced material: cultured CD4+ T cells from blood, taken after SARS-CoV-2 vaccination. Receptors originate from a human donor with COVID-19.

This rearrangement joins TRBV27 to TRBJ2-7, with 8 bases that match TRBD2. The CDR3 covers 15 residues. V shed 6 bases, J shed 7 bases, and the junction held 14 bases outside the gene matches. Germline CDR1 and CDR2: MNHEY and SMNVEV (reference sequence). The CDR3 is CASSQLTSGGGEQYF. CDR3 coding DNA: TGTGCCAGCAGCCAGCTAACTAGCGGCGGCGGTGAGCAGTACTTC.

A single count supports this clonotype. The rearrangement uses TRBV28 and TRBJ1-1; D gene unclear. This CDR3 region has 16 residues. CDR1 MDHEN and CDR2 SYDVKM come from the germline V gene. V gave up 3 bases and J gave up 0 bases, with 14 bases separating them. The CDR3 DNA sequence: TGTGCCAGCAGTTTGCTCCGTGGGTTCATGAACACTGAAGCTTTCTTT. It translates to CASSLLRGFMNTEAFF.

V usage is TRBV15 and J usage is TRBJ2-5; a possible D gene is TRBD1 (5 bases). The CDR3 contains 15 residues. The germline gives CDR1 LNHNV, CDR2 YYDKDF (reference sequence). The ends were cut back, 0 bases at V and 1 base at J, with 9 bases in the middle. Here the CDR3 reads CATSRERQTQETQYF. Here the CDR3 DNA reads TGTGCCACCAGCAGAGAGAGACAGACCCAAGAGACCCAGTACTTC.

The rearrangement joins TRBV5-4 to TRBJ2-7; no clear D gene. Germline CDR1 SGHNT, CDR2 YYREEE (reference sequence). The CDR3 has 13 amino acids. The V gene lost 1 base and the J gene lost 0 bases, with 5 bases spanning the gap. CDR3 region: CASSLTSSYEQYF. CDR3 in DNA: TGTGCCAGCAGCTTGACGAGCTCCTACGAGCAGTACTTC.

This clonotype was seen only a few times. The chain has TRBV20-1 and TRBJ1-2, with 9 bases that match TRBD1. The junction had 10 bases not matched to a gene; V was cut back by 4 bases and J by 4 bases. The CDR3 covers 15 residues. Germline assignment: CDR1 DFQATT and CDR2 SNEGSKA (reference sequence). The CDR3 region is CSAKTGGQGLYGYTF. CDR3 sequence (DNA): TGCAGTGCTAAAACTGGGGGACAGGGTCTCTATGGCTACACCTTC.

The chain links TRBV20-1 to TRBJ1-5; 9 bases are a match to TRBD1. Germline lookup yields CDR1 DFQATT and CDR2 SNEGSKA (reference sequence). This CDR3 comprises 14 residues. Losses at the gene ends were 5 bases for V and 7 bases for J; bases not matched to a gene: 9. As DNA, the CDR3 is TGCAGTGCTTCCGGGACAGGGTTTGGACAGCCCCAGCATTTT. Translation: CSASGTGFGQPQHF.

This clonotype was observed once. V and J are TRBV7-3 and TRBJ2-5, with D possibly called TRBD1 or TRBD2 (5 bases each). Trimming cost V 4 bases and J 4 bases, with 10 bases left between them. The germline CDR1 and CDR2 sequences are SGHTA and FQGTGA. This CDR3 region has 13 residues. This CDR3 is CASSSGPVETQYF. The CDR3 DNA sequence: TGTGCCAGCAGCTCGGGACCAGTAGAGACCCAGTACTTC.

V usage is TRBV28 and J usage is TRBJ1-5, with a weak D call TRBD1 (6 bases). Trimming stripped 2 bases from V and 0 bases from J, with 8 bases between. Germline values: CDR1 MDHEN, CDR2 SYDVKM. This CDR3 is built from 15 residues. The CDR3 bases are TGTGCCAGCAGTTTACAGGGGAGTAGCAATCAGCCCCAGCATTTT. Its protein is CASSLQGSSNQPQHF.

V usage is TRBV15 and J usage is TRBJ2-2, with 10 positions matching TRBD1. CDR3 size: 15 residues. CDR1 is LNHNV and CDR2 is YYDKDF in the germline V gene (reference sequence). With 3 bases clipped from V and 6 bases from J, the junction kept 4 bases outside the gene matches. The CDR3 reads CATSRDRGFSGELFF. The DNA of the CDR3 is TGTGCCACCAGCAGGGACAGGGGGTTTTCCGGGGAGCTGTTTTTT. The full variable domain, completed using reference TRBV15 and TRBJ2-2, is DAMVIQNPRYQVTQFGKPVTLSCSQTLNHNVMYWYQQKSSQAPKLLFHYYDKDFNNEADTPDNFQSRRPNTSFCFLDIRSPGLGDTAMYLCATSRDRGFSGELFFGEGSRLTVL.

This clonotype was counted between two and nine times. This chain uses TRBV7-9 with TRBJ1-5, with D tentatively TRBD1 (6 bases). Trimming pared 1 base from V and 4 bases from J, leaving 11 bases between. The CDR3 is made up of 15 amino acids. Germline V lookup: CDR1 SEHNR, CDR2 FQNEAQ (reference sequence). The CDR3 here is CASSLGQGMNQPQHF. In DNA form, the CDR3 reads TGTGCCAGCAGCTTAGGTCAGGGGATGAATCAGCCCCAGCATTTT. Full variable domain (remainder filled in from reference TRBV7-9 and TRBJ1-5): DTGVSQNPRHKITKRGQNVTFRCDPISEHNRLYWYRQTLGQGPEFLTYFQNEAQLEKSRLLSDRFSAERPKGSFSTLEIQRTEQGDSAMYLCASSLGQGMNQPQHFGDGTRLSIL.

The V call is TRBV24-1, the J call TRBJ2-7, with TRBD1 identical over 7 bases. The V segment lost 3 bases and the J segment 6 bases; nucleotides outside the gene matches: 4. The CDR3 contains 13 residues. Germline CDR1 reads KGHDR; CDR2 reads SFDVKD. CDR3 protein: CATSDMTGTEQYF. The CDR3 DNA reads TGTGCCACCAGTGATATGACAGGGACCGAGCAGTACTTC.

This clonotype has just a few counts. The CDR3 DNA follows: TGCAGTGCTAGAGATCCTCGGGACAGGGGGCGGAAGAGCAATCAGCCCCAGCATTTT. Residues: CSARDPRDRGRKSNQPQHF. The chain links TRBV20-1 to TRBJ1-5, with 12 nucleotides matching TRBD1. The V gene's germline CDR1 is DFQATT and CDR2 SNEGSKA (reference sequence). The J segment lost 1 base and the V segment lost 0 bases, leaving 10 bases of the junction unmatched. CDR3 size: 19 residues.

The genes are TRBV6-1 and TRBJ1-4; D perhaps matches TRBD1 (5 bases). This CDR3 has 15 amino acids. Trimming stripped 4 bases from V and 7 bases from J, with 16 bases between. Germline V gene lookup returns CDR1 MNHNS and CDR2 SASEGT. CDR3 region: CASSGSDTRGEKLFF. The CDR3 DNA is TGTGCCAGCAGTGGTTCGGACACACGGGGTGAAAAACTGTTTTTT.

The chain joins TRBV3-1 to TRBJ1-5, with D perhaps TRBD1 (5 bases). Germline CDR1 LGHDT, CDR2 YNNKEL (reference sequence). This CDR3 is built from 15 residues. Trimming stripped 1 base from V and 4 bases from J, with 11 bases between. Here the CDR3 DNA reads TGTGCCAGCAGCCAAGTAACAGGCGGGAATCAGCCCCAGCATTTT. Residues: CASSQVTGGNQPQHF. Full variable domain (rest looked up from reference TRBV3-1 and TRBJ1-5): DTAVSQTPKYLVTQMGNDKSIKCEQNLGHDTMYWYKQDSKKFLKIMFSYNNKELIINETVPNRFSPKSPDKAHLNLHINSLELGDSAVYFCASSQVTGGNQPQHFGDGTRLSIL.

This chain connects TRBV20-1 to TRBJ2-5, with unresolved D. Germline V CDR1 and CDR2: DFQATT, SNEGSKA (reference sequence). This CDR3 comprises 11 residues. Trimming took off 3 bases at V and 5 bases at J, with 7 bases between the two ends. Written as DNA, the CDR3 is TGCAGTGCTAGCCACGGGGAGACCCAGTACTTC. Protein sequence: CSASHGETQYF.

The V gene is TRBV27, the J gene TRBJ2-7; no clear D gene. V was cut by 1 base and J by 3 bases, with 13 bases left in between. The CDR3 sequence is 15 residues long. Germline V gene lookup returns CDR1 MNHEY and CDR2 SMNVEV (reference sequence). CDR3 in amino acids: CASSLYRKKVYEQYF. The DNA of the CDR3 is TGTGCCAGCAGTTTATATCGCAAGAAGGTCTACGAGCAGTACTTC.

The rearrangement links TRBV5-4 to TRBJ1-5; D unclear. Trimming removed 1 base at V and 4 bases at J, with 18 bases between. Germline CDR1 SGHNT, CDR2 YYREEE (reference sequence). This CDR3 spans 17 amino acids. CDR3 coding DNA: TGTGCCAGCAGCTTGTACGGCAGGCCAGGCCAAAATCAGCCCCAGCATTTT. This encodes CASSLYGRPGQNQPQHF.

V gene TRBV20-1 combines with J gene TRBJ1-2, with D possibly matching TRBD1 (6 bases). The CDR3 totals 14 residues. Germline V gives CDR1 DFQATT, CDR2 SNEGSKA (reference sequence). Trimming removed 3 bases from V and 4 bases from J, with 15 bases in between. For the CDR3, the DNA is TGCAGTGCTAGCCCCCAGGGGCCCACCTATGGCTACACCTTC. Residues: CSASPQGPTYGYTF.